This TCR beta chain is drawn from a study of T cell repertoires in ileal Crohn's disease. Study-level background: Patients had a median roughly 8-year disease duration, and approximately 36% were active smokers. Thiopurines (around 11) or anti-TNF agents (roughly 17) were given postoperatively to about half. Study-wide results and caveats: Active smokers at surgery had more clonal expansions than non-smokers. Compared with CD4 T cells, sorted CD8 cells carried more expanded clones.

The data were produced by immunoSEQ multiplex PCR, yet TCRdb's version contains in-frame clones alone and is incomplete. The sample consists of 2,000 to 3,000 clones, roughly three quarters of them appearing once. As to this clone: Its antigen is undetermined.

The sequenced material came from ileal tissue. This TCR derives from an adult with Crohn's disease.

The CDR3 here is CASSRLMSGDAYEQYF. The CDR3 bases are TGTGCCAGTAGTCGCCTTATGAGCGGGGACGCCTACGAGCAGTACTTC. The rearrangement joins TRBV19 to TRBJ2-7; 7 bases fit TRBD2. There are 16 residues in the CDR3. Losses at the gene ends were 5 bases for V and 2 bases for J; bases not matched to a gene: 12. Looked up from germline, CDR1 is LNHDA and CDR2 is SQIVND (reference sequence).